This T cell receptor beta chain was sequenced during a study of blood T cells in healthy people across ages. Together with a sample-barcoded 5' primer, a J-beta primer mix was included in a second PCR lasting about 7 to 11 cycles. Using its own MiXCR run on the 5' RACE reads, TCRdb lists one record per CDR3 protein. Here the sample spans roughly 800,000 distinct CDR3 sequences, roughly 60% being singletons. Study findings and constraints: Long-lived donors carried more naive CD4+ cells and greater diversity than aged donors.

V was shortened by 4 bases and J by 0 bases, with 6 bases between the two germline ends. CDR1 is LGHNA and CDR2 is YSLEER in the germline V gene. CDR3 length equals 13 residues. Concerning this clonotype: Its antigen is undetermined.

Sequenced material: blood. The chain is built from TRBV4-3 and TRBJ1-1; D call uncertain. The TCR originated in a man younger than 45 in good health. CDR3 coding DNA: TGCGCCAGCAGCCCTACAATGAACACTGAAGCTTTCTTT. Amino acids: CASSPTMNTEAFF.